Below, one TCR beta chain is given with its context. TCRdb fed the 5' RACE reads into MiXCR, producing one record per CDR3 protein. This table holds about 80,000 distinct CDR3 sequences, 13% to 15% found once. This sample is drawn from a study of early T cells in non-severe SARS-CoV-2 infection. Trimming shortened V by 1 base and J by 2 bases, and 13 bases separated the two germline ends. Germline lookup yields CDR1 MDHEN and CDR2 SYDVKM. The CDR3 extends over 16 amino acids. The sample was whole blood. This receptor was identified in an adult who was a healthcare worker with PCR-confirmed SARS-CoV-2 infection or an uninfected control (not recorded which). The rearrangement joins TRBV28 to TRBJ2-3; D is unresolved. CDR3 region: CASSLYAVQPTDTQYF. The DNA for the CDR3 is TGTGCCAGCAGTTTATATGCGGTCCAGCCCACAGATACGCAGTATTTT.